These T cell receptor beta chains were read from a single sample in a study of regulatory T cells in long-lasting Graves disease. TCRdb re-called the multiplex PCR reads with MiXCR, one entry per CDR3 protein. The sample consists of a few hundred thousand distinct CDR3 sequences, 13% of them appearing once. These data also formed part of another study, on T cells in Graves' hyperthyroidism and ophthalmopathy.

The input for sequencing was peripheral blood mononuclear cells (PBMCs), taken at new diagnosis, from a patient treated with antithyroid drugs. The receptors come from a man younger than 45 with Graves disease. The CDR3 runs from the conserved cysteine through the conserved F or W. The D gene is left open where the match is weak. Part of the rows lack a size; the others show once, few, many or a class for expanded clones.

j_gene: TRBJ2-4
abundance: .
d_gene: TRBD1
v_gene: TRBV29-1
CDR3nt: TGCAGCGTTCGACAGGGGGCGGACATTCAGTACTTC
CDR3aa: CSVRQGADIQYF

j_gene: TRBJ1-5
abundance: .
d_gene: .
v_gene: TRBV20-1
CDR3nt: TGCAGTGCTAGAGATTCGGGGGGCTGGAGTCAGCCCCAGCATTTT
CDR3aa: CSARDSGGWSQPQHF

j_gene: TRBJ2-3
abundance: .
d_gene: .
v_gene: TRBV6-5
CDR3nt: TGTGCCAGCAGTTACGGGGCGGGATGGGGCACAGATACGCAGTATTTT
CDR3aa: CASSYGAGWGTDTQYF

j_gene: TRBJ1-3
abundance: .
d_gene: .
v_gene: TRBV20-1
CDR3nt: TGCAGTGCTAGAGGGGTTCTAAACTCTGGAAACACCATATATTTT
CDR3aa: CSARGVLNSGNTIYF

j_gene: TRBJ1-4
abundance: many
d_gene: .
v_gene: TRBV29-1
CDR3nt: TGCAGCGTTGAATGGGCGGCGGAAAATGAAAAACTGTTTTTT
CDR3aa: CSVEWAAENEKLFF

j_gene: TRBJ2-1
abundance: many
d_gene: .
v_gene: TRBV18
CDR3nt: TGTGCCAGCTCACCCTCTCGGTCCTCCTACAATGAGCAGTTCTTC
CDR3aa: CASSPSRSSYNEQFF

j_gene: TRBJ2-3
abundance: many
d_gene: TRBD2
v_gene: TRBV7-3
CDR3nt: TGTGCCAGCAGCTTAAGCGGGGGACTAGCCCGAGATACGCAGTATTTT
CDR3aa: CASSLSGGLARDTQYF

j_gene: TRBJ2-2
abundance: many
d_gene: .
v_gene: TRBV27
CDR3nt: TGTGCCAGCAGTTCCACTTCCGTCTCCTACACCGGGGAGCTGTTTTTT
CDR3aa: CASSSTSVSYTGELFF

j_gene: TRBJ1-2
abundance: many
d_gene: TRBD1
v_gene: TRBV2
CDR3nt: TGTGCCAGCAGTCCGGACAGGGGTGGCGGCTACACCTTC
CDR3aa: CASSPDRGGGYTF

j_gene: TRBJ2-1
abundance: .
d_gene: .
v_gene: TRBV4-2
CDR3nt: TGTGCCAGCAGCCAGACCCGGTTGGGCGAGCAGTTCTTC
CDR3aa: CASSQTRLGEQFF

j_gene: TRBJ2-3
abundance: .
d_gene: TRBD1
v_gene: TRBV5-1
CDR3nt: TGTGCCAGCAGCTTTAGACAGGGTGGAGATACGCAGTATTTT
CDR3aa: CASSFRQGGDTQYF

j_gene: TRBJ2-1
abundance: few
d_gene: TRBD2
v_gene: TRBV20-1
CDR3nt: TGCAGTGCCCCTATGACAGCGGGAACCTACAATGAGCAGTTCTTC
CDR3aa: CSAPMTAGTYNEQFF

j_gene: TRBJ1-1
abundance: many
d_gene: .
v_gene: TRBV29-1
CDR3nt: TGCAGCGTTGTCCCTTTCGGCAGCCTGAACACTGAAGCTTTCTTT
CDR3aa: CSVVPFGSLNTEAFF

j_gene: TRBJ2-7
abundance: .
d_gene: TRBD2
v_gene: TRBV25-1
CDR3nt: TGTGCCAGCAGTGAATATCTCTCGTTAGCGGGAGATGGCTACGAGCAGTACTTC
CDR3aa: CASSEYLSLAGDGYEQYF

j_gene: TRBJ1-2
abundance: many
d_gene: TRBD1
v_gene: TRBV29-1
CDR3nt: TGCAGCGTGGGGGGGGGTGCAGGGGGCGTATATGGCTACACCTTC
CDR3aa: CSVGGGAGGVYGYTF

j_gene: TRBJ1-5
abundance: few
d_gene: TRBD1
v_gene: TRBV7-9
CDR3nt: TGTGCCAGCAGCGGTACAGGGGGAGGCGGCAATCAGCCCCAGCATTTT
CDR3aa: CASSGTGGGGNQPQHF

j_gene: TRBJ1-1
abundance: few
d_gene: .
v_gene: TRBV20-1
CDR3nt: TGCAGTGCTAGTACCGACGGGGCAGGGAAAACTGAAGCTTTCTTT
CDR3aa: CSASTDGAGKTEAFF

j_gene: TRBJ1-2
abundance: many
d_gene: .
v_gene: TRBV28
CDR3nt: TGTGCCAGCAGTTTACGCACCGGATATGGCTACACCTTC
CDR3aa: CASSLRTGYGYTF

j_gene: TRBJ1-1
abundance: many
d_gene: .
v_gene: TRBV20-1
CDR3nt: TGCAGTGCCCCTCCGGTTGCCCTGATGGACACTGAAGCTTTCTTT
CDR3aa: CSAPPVALMDTEAFF

j_gene: TRBJ1-1
abundance: many
d_gene: .
v_gene: TRBV20-1
CDR3nt: TGCAGTGCTGCCGCCGGGACGTTGAACACTGAAGCTTTCTTT
CDR3aa: CSAAAGTLNTEAFF

j_gene: TRBJ2-1
abundance: many
d_gene: TRBD2
v_gene: TRBV5-6
CDR3nt: TGTGCCAGCAGCTTTGGGGCGGGAGTCGATGGGGATGAGCAGTTCTTC
CDR3aa: CASSFGAGVDGDEQFF

j_gene: TRBJ2-7
abundance: many
d_gene: .
v_gene: TRBV7-2
CDR3nt: TGTGCCAGCAGCTTAGGGGCCCCTAGCGAGCAGTACTTC
CDR3aa: CASSLGAPSEQYF

j_gene: TRBJ2-7
abundance: many
d_gene: .
v_gene: TRBV20-1
CDR3nt: TGCAGTGCCGAGGGGGGGAGGTACTGCGAGCAGTACTTC
CDR3aa: CSAEGGRYCEQYF

j_gene: TRBJ2-3
abundance: .
d_gene: TRBD1
v_gene: TRBV6-2/TRBV6-3
CDR3nt: TGTGCCAGCAGTCTCCACCCCGACAGGGTGGGAGATACGCAGTATTTT
CDR3aa: CASSLHPDRVGDTQYF

j_gene: TRBJ2-7
abundance: many
d_gene: .
v_gene: TRBV6-2/TRBV6-3
CDR3nt: TGTGCCAGCAGTTACTCACTAGCCTTCCTTTACGAGCAGTACTTC
CDR3aa: CASSYSLAFLYEQYF

j_gene: TRBJ1-4
abundance: .
d_gene: .
v_gene: TRBV7-7
CDR3nt: TGTGCTAGCAGCCTGGACGGACCCAATGAAAAACTGTTTTTT
CDR3aa: CASSLDGPNEKLFF

j_gene: TRBJ1-4
abundance: many
d_gene: .
v_gene: TRBV28
CDR3nt: TGTGCCAGCAGTTCCCAAGGGGCTGCAACTAATGAAAAACTGTTTTTT
CDR3aa: CASSSQGAATNEKLFF

j_gene: TRBJ1-4
abundance: few
d_gene: .
v_gene: TRBV9
CDR3nt: TGTGCCAGCAGCGTAGCTTCGATTAATAATGAAAAACTGTTTTTT
CDR3aa: CASSVASINNEKLFF

j_gene: TRBJ2-5
abundance: few
d_gene: TRBD1
v_gene: TRBV20-1
CDR3nt: TGCAGTGCTAGTAATTCCGGGACAGGGTCACAAGAGACCCAGTACTTC
CDR3aa: CSASNSGTGSQETQYF

j_gene: TRBJ2-1
abundance: .
d_gene: .
v_gene: TRBV12-3/TRBV12-4
CDR3nt: TGTGCCAGCAGTGGACTCCTTGGGGATGAGCAGTTCTTC
CDR3aa: CASSGLLGDEQFF